The TCR beta chain under discussion was sequenced for a study of radiotherapy plus CTLA-4 blockade in lung cancer. Background on the study: Objective response was observed in more than 15% of patients, and disease control in less than 35%.

The CDR3 has 14 residues. Germline CDR1 reads GTSNPN; CDR2 reads SVGIG (reference sequence). V trimming: 4 bases; J trimming: 2 bases; junction bases outside the gene matches: 8. Here immunoSEQ multiplex PCR was the method, and the copy in TCRdb shows in-frame clones only, minus some. The data show some 92,000 clones, with roughly four fifths seen just once and around 3.6% held by the top ten. Regarding the study as a whole: Early blood T cell clone changes and increased post-radiation serum interferon-beta were reportedly the strongest response predictors. TCR clones of tumor origin grew in blood after radiotherapy plus ipilimumab.

About this clone itself: Its antigen is undetermined. Lacking the conserved final phenylalanine or tryptophan, this CDR3 likely reflects a read error.

Enrolled patients, whose metastatic non-small-cell lung cancer was chemo-refractory, received focal radiation plus CTLA-4 blockade with ipilimumab. This clonotype was sampled from a human donor with non-small cell lung cancer who had a partial response to radiotherapy plus ipilimumab. The starting material was peripheral blood, obtained from a patient treated with radiotherapy plus ipilimumab. The rearrangement uses TRBV30 and TRBJ2-7, with TRBD1 identical over 7 bases. The CDR3 DNA reads as TGTGCCTGGAAGACAGGGACCAGGGCCTACGAGCAGTACCTC. Translated, it gives CAWKTGTRAYEQYL.